This entry describes one T cell receptor beta chain. These data come from a study of shared clonotypes between healthy human individuals. The naive CD8 population came from CD45RO-negative cells selected for CCR7, without terminally differentiated effector memory CD45RA+ cells. In germline, CDR1 is LGHNA, CDR2 YSLEER. The CDR3 covers 16 residues. Trimming removed 0 bases from V and 1 base from J; junction bases left unmatched: 5. Original methodology: Junction-only sequences without quality scores were provided by ImmunoSEQ, so filtering was different. TCRdb keeps only in-frame clones here, not all; method: immunoSEQ multiplex PCR. V, J and clone size reflect that table, while D and trimming were determined from the DNA. The repertoire holds around 2.1 million clones, with approximately 94% as singletons.

The receptor was derived from a man between 18 and 29 years old in good health. Some clones in this sample may be carry-over from other donors' samples. The J gene is TRBJ2-7, the V gene TRBV4-3, with TRBD2 matching 8 bases. Sequencing used naive CD8+ T cells from PBMCs. CDR3 residues: CASSQDELAESYEQYF. CDR3 nucleotides: TGCGCCAGCAGCCAAGATGAACTAGCGGAATCCTACGAGCAGTACTTC.